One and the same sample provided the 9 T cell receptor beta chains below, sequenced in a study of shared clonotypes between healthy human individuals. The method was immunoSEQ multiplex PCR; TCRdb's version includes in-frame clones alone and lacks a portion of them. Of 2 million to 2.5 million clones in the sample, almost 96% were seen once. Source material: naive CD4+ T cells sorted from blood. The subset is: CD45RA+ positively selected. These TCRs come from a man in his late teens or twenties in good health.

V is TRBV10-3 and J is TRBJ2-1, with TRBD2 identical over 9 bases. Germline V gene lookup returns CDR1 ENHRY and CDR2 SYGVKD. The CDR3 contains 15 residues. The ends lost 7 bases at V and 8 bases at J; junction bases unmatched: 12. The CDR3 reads CAIINNSGGIDEQFF. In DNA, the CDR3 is TGTGCCATCATAAATAATAGCGGGGGAATAGATGAGCAGTTCTTC.

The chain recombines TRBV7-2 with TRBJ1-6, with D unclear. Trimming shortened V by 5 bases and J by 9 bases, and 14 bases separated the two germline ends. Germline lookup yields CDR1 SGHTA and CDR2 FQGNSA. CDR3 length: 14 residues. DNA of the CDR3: TGTGCCAGCAGCCCCCCTAGAGGTTCTTCACCCCTCCACTTT. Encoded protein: CASSPPRGSSPLHF.

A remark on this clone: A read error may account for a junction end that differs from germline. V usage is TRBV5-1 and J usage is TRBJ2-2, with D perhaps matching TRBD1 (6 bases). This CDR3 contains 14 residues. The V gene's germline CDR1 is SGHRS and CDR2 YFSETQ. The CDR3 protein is CASSLIGDTGELFF. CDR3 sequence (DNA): TGCGCCAGCAGCTTGATCGGGGACACGGGGGAGCTGTTTTTT.

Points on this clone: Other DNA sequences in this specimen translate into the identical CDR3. The CDR3 DNA is TGTGCCAGCAGCGGCCAAGGACAGGGAGGCACCGGGGAGCTGTTTTTT. This codes for CASSGQGQGGTGELFF. V and J are TRBV9 and TRBJ2-2; 8 nucleotides align to TRBD1. V lost 3 bases and J lost 4; bases outside the gene matches: 8. This CDR3 contains 16 residues. CDR1 and CDR2 (germline): SGDLS, YYNGEE.

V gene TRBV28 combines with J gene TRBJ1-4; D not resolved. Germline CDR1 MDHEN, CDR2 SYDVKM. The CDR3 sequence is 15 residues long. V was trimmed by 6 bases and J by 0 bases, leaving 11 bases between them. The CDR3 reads CASSRPSTTNEKLFF. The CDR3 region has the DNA TGTGCCAGCAGCCGACCAAGCACAACTAATGAAAAACTGTTTTTT.

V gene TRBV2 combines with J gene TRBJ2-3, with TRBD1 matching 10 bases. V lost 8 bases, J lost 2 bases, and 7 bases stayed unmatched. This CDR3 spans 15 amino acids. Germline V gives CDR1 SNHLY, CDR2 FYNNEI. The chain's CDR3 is CASRRTGGFTDTQYF. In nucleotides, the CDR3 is TGTGCCAGCCGAAGGACAGGGGGTTTCACAGATACGCAGTATTTT.

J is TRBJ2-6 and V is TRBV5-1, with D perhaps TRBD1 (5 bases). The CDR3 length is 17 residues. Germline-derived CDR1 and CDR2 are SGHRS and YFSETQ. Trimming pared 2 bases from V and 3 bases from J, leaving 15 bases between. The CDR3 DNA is TGCGCCAGCAGCTTAGGCAGTAGCCAGGGTGGGGCCAACGTCCTGACTTTC. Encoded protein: CASSLGSSQGGANVLTF.

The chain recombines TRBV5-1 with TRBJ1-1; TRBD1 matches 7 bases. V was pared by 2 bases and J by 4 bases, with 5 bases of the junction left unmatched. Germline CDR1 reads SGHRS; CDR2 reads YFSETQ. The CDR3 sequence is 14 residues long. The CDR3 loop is CASSLRQGSTEAFF. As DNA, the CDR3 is TGCGCCAGCAGCTTACGACAGGGAAGCACTGAAGCTTTCTTT. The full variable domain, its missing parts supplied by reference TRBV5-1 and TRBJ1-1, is KAGVTQTPRYLIKTRGQQVTLSCSPISGHRSVSWYQQTPGQGLQFLFEYFSETQRNKGNFPGRFSGRQFSNSRSEMNVSTLELGDSALYLCASSLRQGSTEAFFGQGTRLTVV.

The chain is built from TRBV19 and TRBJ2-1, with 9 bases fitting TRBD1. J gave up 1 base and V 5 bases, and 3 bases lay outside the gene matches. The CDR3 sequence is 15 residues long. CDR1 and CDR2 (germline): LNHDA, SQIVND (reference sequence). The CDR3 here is CASSLQGASYNEQFF. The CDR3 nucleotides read TGTGCCAGTAGTTTACAGGGGGCGTCCTACAATGAGCAGTTCTTC.